This T cell receptor beta chain is from a study of blood T cell repertoires in COVID-19. Participant age was roughly 18 to 100 years, and participants resided in about 25 US areas. The table lists this clone with a count of one. The authors' processing: Reference gene primers were amplified, and this amplification served to estimate nucleated cell counts. Sequencing used immunoSEQ multiplex PCR; TCRdb keeps in-frame clones, though not all of them. V and J calls and clone size come straight from that table; D and trimming were deduced from the DNA. The data hold about 170,000 clones, with roughly 85% observed a single time. The V end was cut by 1 base, the J end by 1 base, with 7 bases between. CDR1 and CDR2 from the germline V gene are SGHVS and FQNEAQ. This CDR3 is 14 amino acids long.

V usage is TRBV7-8 and J usage is TRBJ2-5, with unresolved D. The clonotype was recovered from a woman between 65 and 79 years old in a cohort exposed to, infected with or recovered from COVID-19 (not recorded which). The specimen was PBMCs or T cells enriched from blood (not recorded which). The CDR3 bases are TGTGCCAGCAGCTTAGGTGTCAGCCAAGAGACCCAGTACTTC. Translation gives CASSLGVSQETQYF.